This T cell receptor beta chain emerged from a study of blood T cell repertoires in COVID-19. The overall study: From the United States, Italy and Spain came samples of acute and convalescent COVID-19. T cells, B-cell-depleted T cells, or PBMCs provided the cDNA or gDNA that served as material.

The CDR3 is 12 amino acids. The V gene's germline CDR1 is SGHRS and CDR2 YFSETQ. With V trimmed by 9 bases and J by 4 bases, 5 bases remained unmatched. As processed by the authors: Researchers report that nucleated cell counts were estimated from reference gene primer amplification. TCRdb's table, derived via immunoSEQ multiplex PCR, lists solely in-frame clones and lacks some. The D gene and trimming were derived from the DNA, and the V and J assignments and clone size from that table. The sample consists of 150,000 to 200,000 clones, about 86% of them appearing once. The rearrangement joins TRBV5-1 to TRBJ2-5; 8 bases are shared with TRBD2. The sequenced sample consisted of peripheral blood. This clonotype was sampled from a woman in her seventies with COVID-19, enrolled during active disease. DNA for the CDR3: TGCGCCACCCGCGGGGGGCGAGAGACCCAGTACTTC. Translating gives CATRGGRETQYF. Together with reference TRBV5-1 and TRBJ2-5, the CDR3 gives the full variable domain: KAGVTQTPRYLIKTRGQQVTLSCSPISGHRSVSWYQQTPGQGLQFLFEYFSETQRNKGNFPGRFSGRQFSNSRSEMNVSTLELGDSALYLCATRGGRETQYFGPGTRLLVL.